A selection of T cell receptor beta chains follows, all from one sample in a study of T cells in Graves' hyperthyroidism and ophthalmopathy. TCRdb passed the multiplex PCR reads through MiXCR, listing each CDR3 protein once. The profile covers 500,000 to 600,000 distinct CDR3 sequences, with less than 20% appearing a single time and over 45% taken by the ten largest. The sequenced sample consisted of blood. All receptors derive from a man aged 40-55 years with Graves' ophthalmopathy. Both conserved end residues are part of each CDR3. The D gene is left open where the match is weak. Rows may omit the clone size; those that give it use once, few, many or a size class.

v_call	d_call	j_call	clone_size	cdr3_nt	cdr3_aa
TRBV27	-	TRBJ2-7	few	TGTGCCAGCAGTTTAGGGCCAGCGCCTACCTCCTACGAGCAGTACTTC	CASSLGPAPTSYEQYF
TRBV27	-	TRBJ2-3	many	TGTGCCAGCAGTTTTAGTGCCCGCACAGATACGCAGTATTTT	CASSFSARTDTQYF
TRBV19	-	TRBJ2-4	-	TGTGCCAGTACCCAAACCTATATCTTTCAGTACTTC	CASTQTYIFQYF
TRBV4-1	TRBD2	TRBJ2-7	few	TGCGCCAGCAGCCATACTAGCGGGGACTCCTACGAGCAGTACTTC	CASSHTSGDSYEQYF
TRBV7-9	-	TRBJ2-1	-	TGTGCCAGCAGCCGCGGCGGTCATGGTGAGCAGTTCTTC	CASSRGGHGEQFF
TRBV7-3	TRBD2	TRBJ2-1	many	TGTGCCAGCAGCTCGGGACTAGCGGAGGGTGATGAGCAGTTCTTC	CASSSGLAEGDEQFF
TRBV3-1	-	TRBJ1-5	many	TGTGCCAGCAGCCAAGGAGTGGTTGTTGGGCCCCAGCATTTT	CASSQGVVVGPQHF
TRBV28	TRBD1	TRBJ1-5	-	TGTGCCAGCAGTACAGGGGGCGGCAATCAGCCCCAGCATTTT	CASSTGGGNQPQHF
TRBV28	TRBD1	TRBJ1-5	few	TGTGCCAGCTGGGGGGGAAGGGGGCACAATCAGCCCCAGCATTTT	CASWGGRGHNQPQHF
TRBV29-1	-	TRBJ2-3	few	TGCAGCGTTGGCGTGGGTCGAATAGATACGCAGTATTTT	CSVGVGRIDTQYF
TRBV18	-	TRBJ1-1	many	TGTGCCGCCTCCACTAGCGCGGGGGGCGCATCTGAAGCTTTCTTT	CAASTSAGGASEAFF
TRBV10-3	TRBD1	TRBJ1-6	many	TGTGCCATCAGTGAGGCGAGGACAGGGGCAAATTCACCCCTCCACTTT	CAISEARTGANSPLHF
TRBV9	TRBD2	TRBJ2-5	few	TGTGCCAGCAGCGTCACGAGTAGCGGGAGCGGAGAGACCCAGTACTTC	CASSVTSSGSGETQYF
TRBV9	TRBD2	TRBJ2-1	-	TGTGCCAGCAGCGTAGTCCCGGGGGGGACTAGTACCTACAATGAGCAGTTCTTC	CASSVVPGGTSTYNEQFF
TRBV5-1	-	TRBJ1-4	-	TGCGCCAGCAGCTTGGCCTTATCTGCTAATGAAAAACTGTTTTTT	CASSLALSANEKLFF
TRBV3-1	-	TRBJ2-1	many	TGTGCCAGCAGCCACGGATATTCGAATTCCTACAATGAGCAGTTCTTC	CASSHGYSNSYNEQFF
TRBV29-1	-	TRBJ2-7	-	TGCAGCGTTGAATCCCGCCCAGGCTACGAGCAGTACTTC	CSVESRPGYEQYF
TRBV6-5	-	TRBJ2-6	few	TGTGCCAGCAGTTACGCAATAACAGCCTCTGGGGCCAACGTCCTGACTTTC	CASSYAITASGANVLTF
TRBV7-2	-	TRBJ2-5	-	TGTGCCAGCAGCTTAACGAACGGCAACCCTCGAGAGACCCAGTACTTC	CASSLTNGNPRETQYF
TRBV12-3/TRBV12-4	-	TRBJ2-7	many	TGTGCCAGCAGCACTGCCAGGGGAGGGGAGCAGTACTTC	CASSTARGGEQYF
TRBV6-2/TRBV6-3	-	TRBJ2-7	many	TGTGCCAGCAGCCTACTGAGGACCTACGAGCAGTACTTC	CASSLLRTYEQYF
TRBV20-1	-	TRBJ1-2	few	TGCAGTGCGGAGGGGTTTTATGGCTACACCTTC	CSAEGFYGYTF
TRBV5-1	TRBD2	TRBJ2-5	few	TGCGCCAGCAGCTTGATCCCTCCCGGGACTACACAAGAGATCCAGTACTTC	CASSLIPPGTTQEIQYF
TRBV7-9	-	TRBJ2-7	many	TGTGCCAGCAGCCCTCAGGGTTTATCGGGTGAGCAGTACTTC	CASSPQGLSGEQYF
TRBV27	-	TRBJ2-5	many	TGTGCCAGCAGTGCAGGGTGGGTGGGGGAGACCCAGTACTTC	CASSAGWVGETQYF
TRBV11-2	TRBD2	TRBJ2-1	many	TGTGCCAGCAGCAAACTTCGAGCGGGAGGCGCTGAGCAGTTCTTC	CASSKLRAGGAEQFF
TRBV15	-	TRBJ2-2	-	TGTGCCACCAGCAGAGATCCGGGGGTTACGGTCGCCGGGGAGCTGTTTTTT	CATSRDPGVTVAGELFF
TRBV27	TRBD2	TRBJ2-7	many	TGTGCCAGCAGTATCGGGACTAGCGCCCGGGAGCAGTACTTC	CASSIGTSAREQYF
TRBV28	TRBD1	TRBJ2-7	many	TGTGCCAGCAGTTTGGGCAGGGGGCTATACGAGCAGTACTTC	CASSLGRGLYEQYF
TRBV20-1	-	TRBJ1-1	few	TGCAGTGCTAGATGGGGGCGCGACACTGAAGCTTTCTTT	CSARWGRDTEAFF
TRBV19	-	TRBJ2-1	few	TGTGCCACCTCGGCCTGGGGAGGTAACAATGAGCAGTTCTTC	CATSAWGGNNEQFF
TRBV6-2/TRBV6-3	-	TRBJ2-7	many	TGTGCCAGCCTCCCAAATTTGGCAACCGAAGCCTACGAGCAGTACTTC	CASLPNLATEAYEQYF
TRBV14	-	TRBJ2-5	few	TGTGCCAGCAGCCAAGATGGAGGGTGGGGCAGCCCGTACCAAGAGACCCAGTACTTC	CASSQDGGWGSPYQETQYF
TRBV11-1	TRBD2	TRBJ2-1	many	TGTGCCAGCAGCTCTTGGACTAGCGGGTCCTCCTACAATGAGCAGTTCTTC	CASSSWTSGSSYNEQFF
TRBV30	-	TRBJ1-1	many	TGTGCCTGGAAGGGCAGGGCGGACACTGAAGCTTTCTTT	CAWKGRADTEAFF
TRBV12-3/TRBV12-4	-	TRBJ2-5	many	TGTGCCAGCAGTTTATTTGCCCGGGAGACCCAGTACTTC	CASSLFARETQYF
TRBV3-1	-	TRBJ2-5	-	TGTGCCAGCAGCCCCAGCGGTACCCAAGAGACCCAGTACTTC	CASSPSGTQETQYF
TRBV20-1	-	TRBJ2-1	-	TGCAGTGCTAGAGGGTATAACAGGGATAATGAGCAGTTCTTC	CSARGYNRDNEQFF
TRBV3-1	TRBD1	TRBJ1-6	many	TGTGCCAGCAGCCTCTCCTCGACAGGGGGCAGAGGGTCACCCCTCCACTTT	CASSLSSTGGRGSPLHF
TRBV7-3	TRBD2	TRBJ2-1	few	TGTGCCAGCAGCTTAATGGTGACTAGCGGGAGAGAAGAGCAGTTCTTC	CASSLMVTSGREEQFF
TRBV20-1	TRBD2	TRBJ2-3	many	TGCAGTGCTAGCCCTAGCGGGAGCTATCCAGATACGCAGTATTTT	CSASPSGSYPDTQYF
TRBV27	-	TRBJ1-2	many	TGTGCCAGCAGTTCCTACAATCTGGACTATGGCTACACCTTC	CASSSYNLDYGYTF
TRBV20-1	TRBD2	TRBJ2-3	many	TGCAGCGCGGCCTCTAGCGGGAGCACAGATACGCAGTATTTT	CSAASSGSTDTQYF
TRBV20-1	-	TRBJ1-6	few	TGCAGTGCCATCAGGACAGCCAATTCACCCCTCCACTTT	CSAIRTANSPLHF
TRBV20-1	-	TRBJ2-7	many	TGCAGTGCTCAGGGTCGACTAGGTTACGAGCAGTACTTC	CSAQGRLGYEQYF
TRBV6-1	-	TRBJ2-2	-	TGTGCCCCTTACGGGACCGGGGAGCTGTTTTTT	CAPYGTGELFF
TRBV13	-	TRBJ1-2	many	TGTGCCAGCAGCTTAGGTGGTCGTATGGATGGCTACACCTTC	CASSLGGRMDGYTF
TRBV18	TRBD1	TRBJ2-1	many	TGTGCCAGCTCACTACAGGGGACCCTGTGGAAGCAGTTCTTC	CASSLQGTLWKQFF
TRBV7-8	-	TRBJ1-5	-	TGTGCCAGCAGCCAACCCAGCGGGAGGAGCAATCAGCCCCAGCATTTT	CASSQPSGRSNQPQHF
TRBV18	TRBD2	TRBJ2-1	many	TGTGCCAGCTCAGCCCGGGACTACGAGGGGGAGCAGTTCTTC	CASSARDYEGEQFF
TRBV14	TRBD2	TRBJ2-1	-	TGTGCCAGCAGCCTCCTCCGACTAGCGGGAGTCGATGAGCAGTTCTTC	CASSLLRLAGVDEQFF
TRBV7-2	TRBD1	TRBJ2-3	few	TGTGCCAGCAGCTTAGCCGGACAGGGGAGCACAGATACGCAGTATTTT	CASSLAGQGSTDTQYF
TRBV7-9	TRBD1	TRBJ2-3	many	TGTGCCAGCAGCGTAGACAGGGGACCCACAGATACGCAGTATTTT	CASSVDRGPTDTQYF